This T cell receptor (beta chain) was sequenced in a study of identical twins. Template switching introduced a universal primer site, and the cDNA bore unique molecular identifiers. One entry per CDR3 protein, called by TCRdb with MiXCR from the 5' RACE reads. This sample has approximately 680,000 distinct CDR3 sequences, with about 7.1% found just once. This clonotype was seen a handful of times. Its antigen is not identified. V lost 3 bases and J 7 bases, leaving 8 bases between the germline ends. The CDR3 is made up of 12 amino acids. Whole-study findings and limits: Analyses of zero insertions could, in part, be confounded by invariant MAIT and iNKT cells. The study drew conclusions from cross-sectional statistical analysis, not from following the same donors.

These same records also appear under a second study, on yellow fever vaccine responses in identical twins.

The V call is TRBV12-3 or TRBV12-4, the J call TRBJ2-3; D remains unclear. This sequence originates from a woman aged 18 to 35 in good health. The sample comprised PBMCs. For the CDR3, the DNA is TGTGCCAGCAGTTTTCCATCGAATACGCAGTATTTT. This sequence encodes CASSFPSNTQYF.